Below, one T cell receptor beta chain is given with its context. Antigen unknown. CDR3 and TCR beta VDJ profiling relied on genomic DNA as the template. A single record per CDR3 protein comes from TCRdb applying MiXCR to the reads. The data hold some 220,000 distinct CDR3 sequences, with 30% to 40% observed a single time. This CDR3 region has 12 residues. Trimming took off 4 bases at V and 0 bases at J, with 6 bases between the two ends. From germline, CDR1 is SQVTM and CDR2 ANQGSEA. The sample comes from a study of CD8+CD57+ T cells in acquired aplastic anemia. For the study at large: Isolated CD4+ and CD8+ cells, once sorted, yielded DNA averaging around 3 ug. Healthy donors yielded 9.5 million to 11 million CD4+ cell reads on average.

Study outcomes and limitations: Between the patient and control groups, CD8+ Simpson's diversity did not differ significantly. Researchers report that around 31 CD8+ CDR3 sequences appeared in both patients and controls.

The J gene is TRBJ1-1, the V gene TRBV29-1; unclear D gene. The receptor was isolated from a human donor in good health, serving as a control. What was sequenced was sorted CD4+, CD8+, or CD8+CD57+ T cells (not recorded which) from PBMCs. CDR3 residues: CSVAPMNTEAFF. The CDR3 nucleotides are TGCAGCGTTGCCCCCATGAACACTGAAGCTTTCTTT.